This T cell receptor (beta chain) came from a study of graft-versus-host responses after intestinal transplantation. About the research overall: Anti-thymocyte globulin induction preceded 2 to 4 years of tacrolimus and steroid maintenance in all recipients. Study-level points and caveats: Circulating GvH clones peaking coincided with falling HvG clones soon after transplant. Recipient marrow contained GvH clones, some of which appeared first in ileum or blood.

V trimming: 7 bases; J trimming: 3 bases; junction bases outside the gene matches: 19. CDR1 LNHDA and CDR2 SQIVND come from the germline V gene (reference sequence). The CDR3 has 18 residues. Co-plating was performed using 200,000 CFSE-labeled responder cells and 200,000 irradiated, violet-dye-labeled stimulator cells. Sorting of proliferating CFSE-low CD3+CD4+ and CD3+CD8+ responders took place after the reaction. Clones were sequenced by immunoSEQ multiplex PCR, and TCRdb holds only the in-frame ones, with some missing. The data show approximately 10,000 clones, around 28% seen once. V is TRBV19 and J is TRBJ1-2; 8 nucleotides match TRBD1. Specimen: alloreactive CD8+ T cells from a mixed lymphocyte reaction culture, collected before intestinal transplant. Subset of the sample: CFSE-low proliferating T cells sorted from approximately six-day pre-transplant mixed lymphocyte reaction (GvH or HvG direction). The source is a human patient who received an intestinal transplant. CDR3 sequence: CASTLADRGGQMDYGYTF. The CDR3, as DNA: TGTGCCAGTACCCTAGCCGACAGGGGCGGACAAATGGACTATGGCTACACCTTC. The variable domain in full, with the rest retrieved from reference TRBV19 and TRBJ1-2, is DGGITQSPKYLFRKEGQNVTLSCEQNLNHDAMYWYRQDPGQGLRLIYYSQIVNDFQKGDIAEGYSVSREKKESFPLTVTSAQKNPTAFYLCASTLADRGGQMDYGYTFGSGTRLTVV.